The next 32 T cell receptor beta chains were all read from a single sample in a study of blood T cell repertoires in COVID-19. TCRdb keeps only in-frame clones here, not all; method: immunoSEQ multiplex PCR. The sample contains approximately 150,000 clones, around 90% of which appear only once. Specimen: peripheral blood. Receptors originate from a human donor in a cohort sampled during active COVID-19.

The rearrangement links TRBV14 to TRBJ1-6, with 11 bases identical to TRBD1. The CDR3 spans 15 residues. The V gene's germline CDR1 is SGHDN and CDR2 FVKESK. V shed 5 bases, J shed 9 bases, and the junction held 6 bases outside the gene matches. The CDR3 is CASSLPGQGGSPLHF. The DNA of the CDR3 is TGTGCCAGCAGCTTGCCGGGACAGGGGGGTTCACCCCTCCACTTT.

The V call is TRBV11-2, the J call TRBJ1-6, with D possibly TRBD1 on 6 matching bases. With 3 bases removed from V and 10 bases from J, the gap between germline ends came to 16 bases. The CDR3 covers 15 residues. Germline-derived CDR1 and CDR2 are SGHAT and FQNNGV. CDR3 amino acids: CASSFHHREKSPLHF. CDR3 DNA sequence: TGTGCCAGCAGCTTCCATCACAGGGAGAAATCACCCCTCCACTTT. The variable domain in full, with the rest retrieved from reference TRBV11-2 and TRBJ1-6, is EAGVAQSPRYKIIEKRQSVAFWCNPISGHATLYWYQQILGQGPKLLIQFQNNGVVDDSQLPKDRFSAERLKGVDSTLKIQPAKLEDSAVYLCASSFHHREKSPLHFGNGTRLTVT.

There are a few counts of this clone. The genes are TRBV7-9 and TRBJ2-7; TRBD2 aligns across 13 bases. V shed 3 bases and J 6 bases; nucleotides not matched to a gene: 8. The CDR3 spans 16 residues. In germline, CDR1 is SEHNR, CDR2 FQNEAQ (reference sequence). CDR3 loop: CASSFQLAGGLSEQYF. The CDR3 coding sequence is TGTGCCAGCAGCTTCCAACTAGCGGGAGGGCTCAGCGAGCAGTACTTC.

The CDR3 coding sequence is TGTGCCAGCAGCCCGACGGGGGGCAGGGGCTATCAGCCCCAGCATTTT. It yields the protein CASSPTGGRGYQPQHF. This chain connects TRBV27 to TRBJ1-5, with D perhaps TRBD1 (6 bases). The CDR3 sequence is 16 residues long. Germline V gives CDR1 MNHEY, CDR2 SMNVEV (reference sequence). V gave up 6 bases and J gave up 5 bases, with 20 bases separating them.

The gene calls are TRBV7-8 and TRBJ1-5; a possible D gene is TRBD1 (5 bases). Germline V gene lookup returns CDR1 SGHVS and CDR2 FQNEAQ. This CDR3 is 15 amino acids long. The V gene lost 2 bases and the J gene lost 7 bases, with 15 bases spanning the gap. The CDR3 nucleotides read TGTGCCAGCAGCTTAATGAGCGCGGGGGACCAGCCCCAGCATTTT. Translation gives CASSLMSAGDQPQHF.

This chain joins TRBV6-5 and TRBJ1-1; 7 nucleotides line up with TRBD1. J lost 3 bases, V lost 6 bases, and 4 bases had no gene match. The CDR3 consists of 13 residues. Germline loops: CDR1 MNHEY, CDR2 SVGAGI. The CDR3 region has the DNA TGTGCCAGCAGCAGTCAGGGGGACACTGAAGCTTTCTTT. Its protein product is CASSSQGDTEAFF.

This rearrangement joins TRBV5-6 to TRBJ1-5; tentative D call: TRBD1 (5 bases). This CDR3 has 14 amino acids. Germline CDR1 is SGHDT and CDR2 is YYEEEE. V gave up 1 base and J gave up 7 bases, with 12 bases separating them. CDR3 in amino acids: CASSLNRGLQPQHF. The CDR3 DNA reads TGTGCCAGCAGCTTGAACCGGGGACTCCAGCCCCAGCATTTT. Full variable domain (outside the CDR3, taken from reference TRBV5-6 and TRBJ1-5): DAGVTQSPTHLIKTRGQQVTLRCSPKSGHDTVSWYQQALGQGPQFIFQYYEEEERQRGNFPDRFSGHQFPNYSSELNVNALLLGDSALYLCASSLNRGLQPQHFGDGTRLSIL.

The chain is built from TRBV10-1 and TRBJ2-7; no clear D gene. V lost 9 bases, J lost 6 bases, and 3 bases lay in between. The germline V gene has CDR1 WNHNN and CDR2 SYGVQD (reference sequence). This CDR3 contains 8 residues. CDR3 in DNA: TGCGCCAGTCGCGAGCAGTACTTC. Protein: CASREQYF.

The chain carries TRBV14 and TRBJ2-7; 9 positions agree with TRBD2. Germline V gene data show CDR1 as SGHDN and CDR2 as FVKESK. Trimming took 4 bases from V and 2 from J; bases not matched to a gene: 0. The CDR3 has 13 residues. CDR3 protein: CASSPSGTYEQYF. The CDR3 DNA is TGTGCCAGCAGCCCTAGCGGGACCTACGAGCAGTACTTC.

The V call is TRBV12-3 or TRBV12-4, the J call TRBJ2-5; D perhaps matches TRBD1 (6 bases). The CDR3 has 13 residues. Between the trimmed V and J ends, which lost 8 bases and 4 bases, there was a span of 14 bases. The CDR3: CASGAGVRETQYF. For the CDR3, the DNA is TGTGCCAGCGGGGCAGGGGTGAGAGAGACCCAGTACTTC.

The DNA for the CDR3 is TGTGCCAGCAGCTTCCGACAGGGGTCCAAAAACATTCAGTACTTC. Translating it yields CASSFRQGSKNIQYF. This chain uses TRBV7-9 with TRBJ2-4; 8 nucleotides agree with TRBD1. V shed 3 bases and J 2 bases; nucleotides not matched to a gene: 3. This CDR3 is 15 amino acids long. The V gene's germline CDR1 is SEHNR and CDR2 FQNEAQ (reference sequence).

This clone came up once. The chain uses TRBV10-1 and TRBJ1-2; D call uncertain. CDR1 WNHNN and CDR2 SYGVQD come from the germline V gene (reference sequence). This CDR3 has 14 amino acids. The germline V and J ends were trimmed by 2 bases and 4 bases, with 11 bases remaining between them. Written as DNA, the CDR3 is TGCGCCAGCAGTGAGCAGGAAATCAGCTATGGCTACACCTTC. It encodes CASSEQEISYGYTF.

The chain recombines TRBV3-1 (or the pseudogene TRBV3-2) with TRBJ1-3, with D unclear. Between the trimmed V and J ends, which lost 1 base and 0 bases, there was a span of 10 bases. Germline CDR1 is LGHDT and CDR2 is YNNKEL (reference sequence). The CDR3 extends over 16 amino acids. This chain's CDR3 is CASSQALGSSGNTIYF. CDR3 DNA: TGTGCCAGCAGCCAAGCACTGGGGAGCTCTGGAAACACCATATATTTT.

The chain recombines TRBV19 with TRBJ2-1; the D gene is possibly TRBD1 (6 bases). The V gene lost 4 bases and the J gene lost 8 bases, with 21 bases spanning the gap. CDR1 and CDR2 (germline): LNHDA, SQIVND (reference sequence). CDR3 size: 16 residues. The DNA of the CDR3 is TGTGCCAGTAGTAGGGTAGGGGGATCTCGGTACGATGAGCAGTTCTTC. Encoded protein: CASSRVGGSRYDEQFF.

This clone was recorded a few times. V and J are TRBV7-3 and TRBJ2-3; no clear D gene. This CDR3 spans 11 amino acids. Trimming cost V 8 bases and J 1 base, with 4 bases left between them. Germline loops: CDR1 SGHTA, CDR2 FQGTGA. The CDR3 is CASRGTDTQYF. CDR3 in DNA: TGTGCCAGCCGGGGCACAGATACGCAGTATTTT.

This chain links TRBV7-8 with TRBJ1-4; D might be TRBD1 (6 bases). This CDR3 spans 15 amino acids. Trimming left V 3 bases short and J 7 bases short, with 15 bases between. Germline values: CDR1 SGHVS, CDR2 FQNEAQ. The CDR3 DNA is TGTGCCAGCAGCTTGGGAGGGACACGGCGTGAAAAACTGTTTTTT. Translated, it gives CASSLGGTRREKLFF.

CDR3 in amino acids: CASSLVGSGWVYEQYF. Written as DNA, the CDR3 is TGTGCCAGCAGCTTAGTCGGTAGCGGGTGGGTCTACGAGCAGTACTTC. The genes are TRBV7-2 and TRBJ2-7, with 7 bases matching TRBD2. The ends lost 1 base at V and 3 bases at J; junction bases unmatched: 9. This CDR3 region has 16 residues. Germline V CDR1 and CDR2: SGHTA, FQGNSA.

The V gene is TRBV11-3, the J gene TRBJ2-7; a weak D match, TRBD2 (5 bases). Trimming took 1 base from V and 3 from J, leaving 10 bases between them. Germline CDR1 reads SGHNT; CDR2 reads YENEEA. The CDR3 runs to 14 residues. This CDR3 reads CASSLVLRGYEQYF. CDR3 DNA sequence: TGTGCCAGCAGCTTAGTACTTCGGGGCTACGAGCAGTACTTC. The complete variable domain, with remaining parts taken from reference TRBV11-3 and TRBJ2-7, reads EAGVVQSPRYKIIEKKQPVAFWCNPISGHNTLYWYLQNLGQGPELLIRYENEEAVDDSQLPKDRFSAERLKGVDSTLKIQPAELGDSAVYLCASSLVLRGYEQYFGPGTRLTVT.

This clone appeared a few times. The chain couples TRBV7-2 to TRBJ2-3; D unresolved. V lost 5 bases, J lost 6 bases, and 9 bases lay in between. The CDR3 contains 12 residues. The germline gives CDR1 SGHTA, CDR2 FQGNSA. Here the CDR3 DNA reads TGTGCCAGCAGCCGCGGCATGGATACGCAGTATTTT. This sequence encodes CASSRGMDTQYF.

The chain links TRBV30 to TRBJ1-6; 12 bases align to TRBD1. Germline loops: CDR1 GTSNPN, CDR2 SVGIG (reference sequence). This CDR3 is built from 16 residues. After removal of 7 bases from V and 10 bases from J, the junction contained 14 bases not matched to a gene. The CDR3 nucleotides are TGTGCCTCCCGGGACAGGGGGCTCGGACGAGGGTCACCCCTCCACTTT. Protein product: CASRDRGLGRGSPLHF.

The gene calls are TRBV30 and TRBJ1-5; tentatively, D is TRBD1 (5 bases). Germline-derived CDR1 and CDR2 are GTSNPN and SVGIG (reference sequence). CDR3 size: 15 residues. V was pared by 1 base and J by 0 bases, with 10 bases between. The CDR3 nucleotides are TGTGCCTGGAGTGGGGTGGGGGGTAGCAATCAGCCCCAGCATTTT. Protein: CAWSGVGGSNQPQHF.

The gene calls are TRBV5-4 and TRBJ2-7; 7 bases line up with TRBD2. This CDR3 contains 17 residues. J gave up 1 base and V 4 bases, and 14 bases lay outside the gene matches. Per the germline V gene, CDR1 is SGHNT and CDR2 is YYREEE (reference sequence). CDR3 loop: CASSLGRVAGKSYEQYF. CDR3 nucleotides: TGTGCCAGCAGCCTGGGGAGGGTCGCGGGGAAATCCTACGAGCAGTACTTC.

This rearrangement joins TRBV5-1 to TRBJ2-7; a weak D match, TRBD2 (6 bases). The CDR3 is 13 residues long. Germline V gene lookup returns CDR1 SGHRS and CDR2 YFSETQ. V dropped 1 base and J dropped 6 bases, with 11 bases sitting between them. CDR3 residues: CASSLPGVGEQYF. CDR3 nucleotide sequence: TGCGCCAGCAGCTTGCCGGGGGTGGGCGAGCAGTACTTC.

This rearrangement joins TRBV27 to TRBJ2-3; D call uncertain. Germline V gene sequence: CDR1 MNHEY, CDR2 SMNVEV (reference sequence). The CDR3 extends over 13 amino acids. V lost 4 bases and J 2 bases, leaving 7 bases between the germline ends. CDR3 sequence reads: CASSWQDTDTQYF. CDR3 coding DNA: TGTGCCAGCAGTTGGCAGGACACAGATACGCAGTATTTT.

CDR3 in DNA: TGTGCCAGTAGTATAACCGGGACTAGTAAAGGCAATGAGCAGTTCTTC. Translated: CASSITGTSKGNEQFF. The chain has TRBV19 and TRBJ2-1; 8 positions match TRBD2. Germline values: CDR1 LNHDA, CDR2 SQIVND (reference sequence). V gave up 2 bases and J gave up 6 bases; unmatched junction bases: 9. The CDR3 is 16 residues long.

The chain links TRBV3-1 (or the pseudogene TRBV3-2) to TRBJ2-5; D call uncertain. Deletions cut 4 bases from V and 5 bases from J, with 11 bases between. This CDR3 contains 13 residues. Germline V gene sequence: CDR1 LGHDT, CDR2 YNNKEL (reference sequence). As DNA, the CDR3 is TGTGCCAGCAGCCCAAGCCCGCGGGAGACCCAGTACTTC. Translated: CASSPSPRETQYF.

J is TRBJ2-3 and V is TRBV6-6; TRBD2 is a possible D gene (6 bases). The CDR3 has 14 amino acids. Germline V gives CDR1 MNHNY, CDR2 SVGAGI (reference sequence). The ends were cut back, 7 bases at V and 3 bases at J, with 14 bases in the middle. The CDR3 here is CASNREWGTDTQYF. The DNA for the CDR3 is TGTGCCAGCAACCGGGAGTGGGGGACAGATACGCAGTATTTT.

This clone was observed a few times. V usage is TRBV30 and J usage is TRBJ2-2, with TRBD2 matching over 12 bases. The junction had 5 bases not matched to a gene; V was cut back by 1 base and J by 5 bases. This CDR3 spans 16 amino acids. Germline V lookup: CDR1 GTSNPN, CDR2 SVGIG (reference sequence). In DNA form, the CDR3 reads TGTGCCTGGAGTGGACTAGCGGGGGAGGGGACCGGGGAGCTGTTTTTT. This gives the protein CAWSGLAGEGTGELFF.

This chain links TRBV28 with TRBJ1-2; possible D gene TRBD1, 5 bases. CDR1 is MDHEN and CDR2 is SYDVKM in the germline V gene. Trimming removed 5 bases at V and 9 bases at J, with 16 bases between. The CDR3 sequence is 13 residues long. Written as DNA, the CDR3 is TGTGCCAGCAGTATGACGACAGACCGCAGCTACACCTTC. It codes for CASSMTTDRSYTF.

The chain couples TRBV7-6 to TRBJ2-7, with D perhaps matching TRBD1 (5 bases). Trimming removed 2 bases from V and 2 bases from J, with 13 bases in between. The length of the CDR3 is 15 residues. Germline V CDR1 and CDR2: SGHVS, FNYEAQ. The CDR3 loop is CASSLRPTGTYEQYF. The CDR3 nucleotides read TGTGCCAGCAGCTTACGTCCCACAGGTACCTACGAGCAGTACTTC.

The V and J genes are TRBV6-5 and TRBJ1-2, with D perhaps TRBD1 (6 bases). Germline V gene data show CDR1 as MNHEY and CDR2 as SVGAGI. CDR3 length: 15 amino acids. Trimming pared 5 bases from V and 3 bases from J, leaving 16 bases between. CDR3 sequence reads: CASSPQTGTHYGYTF. The CDR3 region has the DNA TGTGCCAGCAGTCCGCAGACAGGAACACACTATGGCTACACCTTC.

DNA for the CDR3: TGTGCCAGCAGTATTCTCCTAGCGGGAGGGCCCCACGAGCAGTACTTC. Amino acid sequence: CASSILLAGGPHEQYF. The chain links TRBV27 to TRBJ2-7, with TRBD2 identical over 12 bases. Germline CDR1 is MNHEY and CDR2 is SMNVEV (reference sequence). This CDR3 has 16 amino acids. V shed 5 bases, J shed 5 bases, and the junction held 10 bases outside the gene matches.